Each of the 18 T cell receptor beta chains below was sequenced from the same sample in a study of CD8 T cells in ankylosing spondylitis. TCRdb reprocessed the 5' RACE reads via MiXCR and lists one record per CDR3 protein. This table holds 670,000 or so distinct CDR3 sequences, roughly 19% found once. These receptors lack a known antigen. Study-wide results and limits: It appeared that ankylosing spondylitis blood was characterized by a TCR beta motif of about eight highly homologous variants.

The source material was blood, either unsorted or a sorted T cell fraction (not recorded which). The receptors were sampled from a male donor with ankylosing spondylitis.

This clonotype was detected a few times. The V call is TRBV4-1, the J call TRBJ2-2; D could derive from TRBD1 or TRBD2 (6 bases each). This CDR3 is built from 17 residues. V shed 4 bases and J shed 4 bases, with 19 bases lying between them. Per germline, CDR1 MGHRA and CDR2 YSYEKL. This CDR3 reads CASSLLGGSRVTGELFF. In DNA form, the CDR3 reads TGCGCCAGCAGCCTACTGGGGGGCAGCCGAGTCACCGGGGAGCTGTTTTTT.

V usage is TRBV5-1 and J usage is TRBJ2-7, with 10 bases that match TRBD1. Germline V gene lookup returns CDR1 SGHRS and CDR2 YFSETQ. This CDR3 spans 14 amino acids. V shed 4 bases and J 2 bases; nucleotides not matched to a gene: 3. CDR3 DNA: TGCGCCAGCAGCGACGGGACAGGGGCCTACGAGCAGTACTTC. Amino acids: CASSDGTGAYEQYF.

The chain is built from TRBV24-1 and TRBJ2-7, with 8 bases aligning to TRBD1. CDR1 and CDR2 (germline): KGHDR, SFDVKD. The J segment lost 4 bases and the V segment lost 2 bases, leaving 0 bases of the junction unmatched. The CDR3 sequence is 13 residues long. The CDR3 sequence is CATSDWTGYEQYF. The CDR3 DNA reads TGTGCCACCAGTGATTGGACAGGGTACGAGCAGTACTTC.

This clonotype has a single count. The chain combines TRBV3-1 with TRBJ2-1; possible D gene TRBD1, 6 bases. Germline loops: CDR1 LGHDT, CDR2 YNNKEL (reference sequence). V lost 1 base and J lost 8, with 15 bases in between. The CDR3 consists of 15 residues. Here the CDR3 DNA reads TGTGCCAGCAGCCAAGTTTGGGGGCGCAGCTATGAGCAGTTCTTC. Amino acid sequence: CASSQVWGRSYEQFF.

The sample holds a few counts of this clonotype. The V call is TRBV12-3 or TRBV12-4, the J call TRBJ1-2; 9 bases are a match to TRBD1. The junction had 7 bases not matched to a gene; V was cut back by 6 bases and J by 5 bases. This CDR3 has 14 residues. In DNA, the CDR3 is TGTGCCAGCAGGATGGACAGGGGAGAGTATGGCTACACCTTC. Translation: CASRMDRGEYGYTF.

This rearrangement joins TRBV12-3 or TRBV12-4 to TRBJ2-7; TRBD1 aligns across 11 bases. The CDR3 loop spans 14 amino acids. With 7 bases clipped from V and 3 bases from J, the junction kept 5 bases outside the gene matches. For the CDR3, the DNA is TGTGCCAGCACCCCGGACAGGGGGCTCTACGAGCAGTACTTC. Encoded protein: CASTPDRGLYEQYF.

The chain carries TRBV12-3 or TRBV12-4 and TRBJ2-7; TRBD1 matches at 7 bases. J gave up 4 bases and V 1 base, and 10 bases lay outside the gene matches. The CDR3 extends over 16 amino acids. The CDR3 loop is CASSLGGDRVSYEQYF. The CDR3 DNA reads TGTGCCAGCAGTTTAGGTGGGGACAGAGTTTCTTACGAGCAGTACTTC.

The CDR3 here is CASSLGFGELFF. The DNA of the CDR3 is TGTGCCAGCAGTTTAGGGTTCGGGGAGCTGTTTTTT. This chain connects TRBV12-3 or TRBV12-4 to TRBJ2-2, with unresolved D. This CDR3 is 12 amino acids long. Trimming shortened V by 1 base and J by 7 bases, and 4 bases separated the two germline ends.

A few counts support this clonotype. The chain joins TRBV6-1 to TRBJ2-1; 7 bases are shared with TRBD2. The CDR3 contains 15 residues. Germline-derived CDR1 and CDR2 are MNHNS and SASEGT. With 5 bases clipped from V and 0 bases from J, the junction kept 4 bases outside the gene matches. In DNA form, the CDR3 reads TGTGCCAGCAGTACCGGGACTACCTCCTACAATGAGCAGTTCTTC. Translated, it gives CASSTGTTSYNEQFF.

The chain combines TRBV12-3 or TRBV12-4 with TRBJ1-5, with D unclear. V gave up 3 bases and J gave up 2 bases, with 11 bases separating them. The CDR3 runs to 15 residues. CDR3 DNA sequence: TGTGCCAGCAGTTTTTATACAACGGGCAATCAGCCCCAGCATTTT. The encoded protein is CASSFYTTGNQPQHF.

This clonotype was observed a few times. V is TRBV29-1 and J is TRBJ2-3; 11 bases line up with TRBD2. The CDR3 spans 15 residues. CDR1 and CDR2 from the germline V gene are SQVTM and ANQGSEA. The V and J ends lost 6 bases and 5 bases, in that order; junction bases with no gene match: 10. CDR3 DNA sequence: TGCAGCGTCTCCCGGGGTAGCGGGGGGGGAGATACGCAGTATTTT. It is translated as CSVSRGSGGGDTQYF.

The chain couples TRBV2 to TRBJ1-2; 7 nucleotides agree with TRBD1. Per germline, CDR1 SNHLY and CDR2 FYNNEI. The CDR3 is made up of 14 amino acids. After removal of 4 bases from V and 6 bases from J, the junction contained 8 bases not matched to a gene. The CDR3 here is CASSGGGGIDGYTF. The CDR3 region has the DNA TGTGCCAGCAGTGGTGGAGGGGGCATCGATGGCTACACCTTC.

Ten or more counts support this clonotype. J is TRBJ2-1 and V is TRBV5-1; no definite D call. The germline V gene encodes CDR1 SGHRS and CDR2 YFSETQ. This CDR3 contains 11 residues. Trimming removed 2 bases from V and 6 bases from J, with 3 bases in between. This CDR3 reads CASSFFNEQFF. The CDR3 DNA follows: TGCGCCAGCAGCTTCTTCAATGAGCAGTTCTTC.

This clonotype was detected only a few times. The CDR3 sequence: CASSGDRAGANVLTF. The CDR3 region has the DNA TGTGCCAGCAGCGGAGACAGGGCTGGGGCCAACGTCCTGACTTTC. V usage is TRBV9 and J usage is TRBJ2-6, with 7 bases lining up with TRBD1. The length of the CDR3 is 15 residues. Trimming cost V 3 bases and J 2 bases; bases outside gene matches: 2. CDR1 SGDLS and CDR2 YYNGEE come from the germline V gene.

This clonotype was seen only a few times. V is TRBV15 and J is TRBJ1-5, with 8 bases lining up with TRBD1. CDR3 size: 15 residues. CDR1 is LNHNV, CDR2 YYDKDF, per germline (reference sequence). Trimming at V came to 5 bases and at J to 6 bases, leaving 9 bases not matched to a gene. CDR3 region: CATSVDRGLRQPQHF. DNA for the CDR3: TGTGCCACCAGCGTCGACAGGGGATTACGTCAGCCCCAGCATTTT.

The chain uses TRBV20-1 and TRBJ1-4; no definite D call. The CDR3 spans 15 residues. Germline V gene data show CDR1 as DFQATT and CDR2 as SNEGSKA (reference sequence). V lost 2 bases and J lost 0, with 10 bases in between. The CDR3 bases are TGCAGTGCTAGATTTCCTGGGGCAACTAATGAAAAACTGTTTTTT. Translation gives CSARFPGATNEKLFF.

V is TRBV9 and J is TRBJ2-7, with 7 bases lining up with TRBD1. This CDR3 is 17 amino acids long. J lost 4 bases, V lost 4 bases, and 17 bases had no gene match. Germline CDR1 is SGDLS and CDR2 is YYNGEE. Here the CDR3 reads CASSSAPPGTVPYEQYF. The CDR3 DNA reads TGTGCCAGCAGCAGCGCCCCACCGGGGACAGTTCCGTACGAGCAGTACTTC.

Here the CDR3 DNA reads TGCAGCGTTACTGCCGACAGGGCCGGGGAGCTGTTTTTT. Residues: CSVTADRAGELFF. V and J are TRBV29-1 and TRBJ2-2, with TRBD1 matching 7 bases. V lost 5 bases to trimming and J lost 6 bases; unmatched junction nucleotides: 6. CDR3 length: 13 residues. CDR1 and CDR2 (germline): SQVTM, ANQGSEA.